This is a list of T cell receptor beta chains from one sample in a study of somatic mutations in cytotoxic T cells in rheumatoid arthritis. Produced via immunoSEQ multiplex PCR; TCRdb's table is partial and in-frame only. The table has under 20,000 clones, roughly 75% seen once. What was sequenced was CD8+ T cells sorted from blood. These receptors all come from an adult with rheumatoid arthritis. Each CDR3 is given with its conserved first and last residue. A D gene is named only where the DNA matches it firmly. Clone size is stated in some rows and not others, as once, few, many or a class when expanded.

d_call j_call clone_size v_call cdr3_aa cdr3_nt
TRBD1 TRBJ2-1 . TRBV30 CAWSVMRGRRGNEQFF TGTGCCTGGAGTGTAATGAGGGGGCGTAGGGGCAATGAGCAGTTCTTC
. TRBJ2-7 . TRBV7-9 CASSFPGPYEQYF TGTGCCAGCAGCTTTCCGGGGCCTTACGAGCAGTACTTC
. TRBJ2-7 . TRBV18 CASSLDRPYEQYF TGTGCCAGCTCCCTCGACAGACCCTACGAGCAGTACTTC
. TRBJ1-6 . TRBV27 CASSLGLNSPLHF TGTGCCAGCAGTTTAGGCCTTAATTCACCCCTCCACTTT
. TRBJ2-1 . TRBV5-1 CASSGGFNEQFF TGCGCCAGCAGCGGCGGGTTCAATGAGCAGTTCTTC
TRBD1 TRBJ1-1 . TRBV7-6 CASSLGTGSGTEAFF TGTGCCAGCAGCTTAGGGACAGGGAGCGGCACTGAAGCTTTCTTT
. TRBJ1-3 . TRBV5-5 CASSFGNTIYF TGTGCCAGCAGCTTTGGTAACACCATATATTTT
. TRBJ2-1 once TRBV28 CASSLRGIYNEQFF TGTGCCAGCAGTTTACGCGGAATCTACAATGAGCAGTTCTTC
TRBD1 TRBJ2-4 once TRBV2 CASRGTVGKNIQYF TGTGCCAGCAGGGGGACAGTGGGGAAAAACATTCAGTACTTC
. TRBJ2-1 . TRBV30 CAWTARDRYNEQFF TGTGCCTGGACTGCCCGGGACCGATACAATGAGCAGTTCTTC
. TRBJ2-5 once TRBV10-3 CAISGEWPPIQETQYF TGTGCCATCAGTGGGGAATGGCCACCAATTCAAGAGACCCAGTACTTC
TRBD2 TRBJ2-3 . TRBV15 CATSLSSGGKQYF TGTGCCACCAGCCTCTCTAGCGGGGGGAAGCAGTATTTT
. TRBJ2-7 . TRBV6-1 CASSETGVAYEQYF TGTGCCAGCAGTGAGACAGGAGTAGCCTACGAGCAGTACTTC
TRBD1 TRBJ1-5 . TRBV7-4 CASSPPRDRCEGQPQHF TGTGCCAGCAGCCCTCCCAGGGACAGGTGCGAGGGGCAGCCCCAGCATTTT
TRBD2 TRBJ2-7 . TRBV29-1 CSVGGTSGSSYEQYF TGCAGCGTTGGAGGGACTAGCGGGAGCTCCTACGAGCAGTACTTC
TRBD1 TRBJ1-1 . TRBV10-3 CAISEPGGMNTEAFF TGTGCCATCTCGGAGCCAGGGGGCATGAACACTGAAGCTTTCTTT
TRBD1 TRBJ2-6 . TRBV5-1 CASSLGDRPWGSGANVLTF TGCGCCAGCAGCTTGGGGGACAGGCCTTGGGGGAGCGGGGCCAACGTCCTGACTTTC
. TRBJ1-2 . TRBV14 CASSSTRGIGYTF TGTGCCAGCAGCAGTACTAGGGGTATAGGCTACACCTTC
. TRBJ2-7 . TRBV11-2 CASSLVVGDSYEQYF TGTGCCAGCAGCTTAGTGGTGGGAGACTCCTACGAGCAGTACTTC
. TRBJ1-5 . TRBV28 CASSNRFFHQPQHF TGTGCCAGCAGCAACAGGTTCTTCCATCAGCCCCAGCATTTT
. TRBJ1-5 medium-sized TRBV4-1 CASSHEDSSNQPQHF TGCGCCAGCAGCCACGAAGACAGTAGCAATCAGCCCCAGCATTTT
. TRBJ2-7 . TRBV5-1 CASSLGGQLQLEEQYF TGCGCCAGCAGCTTGGGAGGACAGCTCCAATTGGAGGAGCAGTACTTC
. TRBJ2-7 once TRBV5-4 CASSLGVVYEQYF TGTGCCAGCAGCTTGGGAGTCGTTTACGAGCAGTACTTC
. TRBJ2-5 . TRBV7-2 CASSLSGQETQYF TGTGCCAGCAGCCTAAGTGGCCAAGAGACCCAGTACTTC
. TRBJ1-1 . TRBV4-1 CASSQDRGLGTEAFF TGCGCCAGCAGCCAAGATCGGGGCCTTGGCACTGAAGCTTTCTTT
. TRBJ1-5 . TRBV6-5 CASRINQPQHF TGTGCCAGCAGGATCAATCAGCCCCAGCATTTT